These T cell receptor beta chains were read from a single sample in a study of OX40 agonist ivuxolimab in advanced cancers. Using immunoSEQ multiplex PCR, the repertoire was profiled, and TCRdb retains in-frame clones only, with some absent. The table records about 79,000 clones, 70% to 90% of them present only once. The sample in question was CD4+ or CD8+ T cells sorted from blood, obtained in a trial of the OX40 agonist ivuxolimab. Every receptor here comes from an adult with an advanced solid tumor such as melanoma, head and neck, liver or kidney cancer. CDR3s include the opening cysteine and the closing phenylalanine or tryptophan. A D gene is named only where the DNA matches it firmly. For some rows the clone size is stated as once, few or many, or as a class when expanded; others skip it.

CDR3 DNA: TGTGCCAGCAGTGAGCCTGACAGGGCGAACACTGAAGCTTTCTTT
CDR3 protein: CASSEPDRANTEAFF
V gene: TRBV6-1
D gene: TRBD1
clone size: NA
J gene: TRBJ1-1

CDR3 DNA: TGTGCCAGTACCGACTGGGCCGAAGGTAATAGCAATCAGCCCCAGCATTTT
CDR3 protein: CASTDWAEGNSNQPQHF
V gene: TRBV19
D gene: NA
clone size: NA
J gene: TRBJ1-5

CDR3 DNA: TGTGCCAGCAGCTTAGGTTTCCAGGGCCGGCTGAACACTGAAGCTTTCTTT
CDR3 protein: CASSLGFQGRLNTEAFF
V gene: TRBV7-3
D gene: NA
clone size: NA
J gene: TRBJ1-1

CDR3 DNA: TGTGCCATCAGGGGGACAGTAGGCTCTGGGGCCAACGTCCTGACTTTC
CDR3 protein: CAIRGTVGSGANVLTF
V gene: TRBV10-3
D gene: TRBD1
clone size: NA
J gene: TRBJ2-6

CDR3 DNA: TGTGCCAGCAGGTCAGACACGGAGAACACTGAAGCTTTCTTT
CDR3 protein: CASRSDTENTEAFF
V gene: TRBV7-9
D gene: NA
clone size: NA
J gene: TRBJ1-1

CDR3 DNA: TGTGCCAGCAGCGCCAGTACCGGGGAGCTGTTTTTT
CDR3 protein: CASSASTGELFF
V gene: TRBV9
D gene: NA
clone size: NA
J gene: TRBJ2-2

CDR3 DNA: TGTGCCAGCAGTTACCGGGACCCCCTCTCCTACGAGCAGTACTTC
CDR3 protein: CASSYRDPLSYEQYF
V gene: TRBV6-5
D gene: NA
clone size: NA
J gene: TRBJ2-7

CDR3 DNA: TGCGCCAGCAGTGAGGACAGGTGGAGGGAGCAGTACTTC
CDR3 protein: CASSEDRWREQYF
V gene: TRBV10-1
D gene: NA
clone size: NA
J gene: TRBJ2-7

CDR3 DNA: TGTGCCAGCAGCCGCGGACAGACCAACACTGAAGCTTTCTTT
CDR3 protein: CASSRGQTNTEAFF
V gene: TRBV4-2
D gene: NA
clone size: NA
J gene: TRBJ1-1

CDR3 DNA: TGTGCCAGCAGCTTTGTTAAGGGGAGTGAAGCTTTCTTT
CDR3 protein: CASSFVKGSEAFF
V gene: TRBV16
D gene: NA
clone size: few
J gene: TRBJ1-1

CDR3 DNA: TGTGCCTGGAGGCGGGGGGAAGGCACAGATACGCAGTATTTT
CDR3 protein: CAWRRGEGTDTQYF
V gene: TRBV30
D gene: TRBD2
clone size: NA
J gene: TRBJ2-3

CDR3 DNA: TGTGCCAGCAGTCCCGTGAGGGGGGGCAATCAGCCCCAGCATTTT
CDR3 protein: CASSPVRGGNQPQHF
V gene: TRBV28
D gene: NA
clone size: NA
J gene: TRBJ1-5

CDR3 DNA: TGTGCCAGCAGTTTTGCGGGACCCGGTCAGCCCCAGCATTTT
CDR3 protein: CASSFAGPGQPQHF
V gene: TRBV27
D gene: NA
clone size: NA
J gene: TRBJ1-5

CDR3 DNA: TGTGCCAGCAGTGACTCGGGCAGATCGGAAGGCTACACCTTC
CDR3 protein: CASSDSGRSEGYTF
V gene: TRBV6-4
D gene: NA
clone size: NA
J gene: TRBJ1-2

CDR3 DNA: TGTGCTAGCAGCCCCCGACAGGACTCCTACGAGCAGTACTTC
CDR3 protein: CASSPRQDSYEQYF
V gene: TRBV7-7
D gene: NA
clone size: NA
J gene: TRBJ2-7

CDR3 DNA: TGTGCCAGCATCGGAGGAGGCGGATCGGGGGTTAACTATGGCTACACCTTC
CDR3 protein: CASIGGGGSGVNYGYTF
V gene: TRBV28
D gene: NA
clone size: NA
J gene: TRBJ1-2

CDR3 DNA: TGTGCCAGCAACAGGGGGCTCACTGAAGCTTTCTTT
CDR3 protein: CASNRGLTEAFF
V gene: TRBV6-1
D gene: TRBD1
clone size: once
J gene: TRBJ1-1

CDR3 DNA: TGTGCCAGCAGTACTAGCGGGAGAGATACGCAGTATTTT
CDR3 protein: CASSTSGRDTQYF
V gene: TRBV6-4
D gene: TRBD2
clone size: NA
J gene: TRBJ2-3

CDR3 DNA: TGCAGCGTTCCGAGGCGGGGCTATGGCTACACCTTC
CDR3 protein: CSVPRRGYGYTF
V gene: TRBV29-1
D gene: NA
clone size: NA
J gene: TRBJ1-2

CDR3 DNA: TGTGCCATCAGTGAGCCCACTAGCGGGAGGGCTTCCTACAATGAGCAGTTCTTC
CDR3 protein: CAISEPTSGRASYNEQFF
V gene: TRBV10-3
D gene: TRBD2
clone size: NA
J gene: TRBJ2-1

CDR3 DNA: TGTGCCAGCAGCGTGGAGGGCCTTAGAAGCACAGATACGCAGTATTTT
CDR3 protein: CASSVEGLRSTDTQYF
V gene: TRBV9
D gene: NA
clone size: NA
J gene: TRBJ2-3

CDR3 DNA: TGTGCCAGCAGCTTAGAGTGGCTAGCGGATAACAATGAGCAGTTCTTC
CDR3 protein: CASSLEWLADNNEQFF
V gene: TRBV11-1
D gene: TRBD2
clone size: NA
J gene: TRBJ2-1

CDR3 DNA: TGTGCCACCACAGCATTACAGGGAATTGACTACAATGAGCAGTTCTTC
CDR3 protein: CATTALQGIDYNEQFF
V gene: TRBV15
D gene: NA
clone size: NA
J gene: TRBJ2-1

CDR3 DNA: TGTGCCAGCAGTTCCGGGACAGGGGTCAACGAGCAGTACTTC
CDR3 protein: CASSSGTGVNEQYF
V gene: TRBV5-4
D gene: TRBD1
clone size: NA
J gene: TRBJ2-7

CDR3 DNA: TGCGCCAGCAGCTTGGCCTGGGGACTAGCCTACAATGAGCAGTTCTTC
CDR3 protein: CASSLAWGLAYNEQFF
V gene: TRBV5-1
D gene: TRBD2
clone size: NA
J gene: TRBJ2-1

CDR3 DNA: TGTGCCAGTCAAACCTCCGGGACAGGGGTTTACGAGCAGTACTTC
CDR3 protein: CASQTSGTGVYEQYF
V gene: TRBV19
D gene: TRBD1
clone size: NA
J gene: TRBJ2-7

CDR3 DNA: TGTGCCAGCAGCACTCCGGGACTAGAAATCGCCGGGGAGCTGTTTTTT
CDR3 protein: CASSTPGLEIAGELFF
V gene: TRBV9
D gene: TRBD2
clone size: NA
J gene: TRBJ2-2

CDR3 DNA: TGTGCCAGCAGCCAAGGACTAGCGGGCCGGGGGGACAATGAGCAGTTCTTC
CDR3 protein: CASSQGLAGRGDNEQFF
V gene: TRBV4-2
D gene: TRBD2
clone size: NA
J gene: TRBJ2-1

CDR3 DNA: TGTGCCAGCAGCCGAGATGGGCAGGGCTCCTACGAGCAGTACTTC
CDR3 protein: CASSRDGQGSYEQYF
V gene: TRBV6-5
D gene: NA
clone size: once
J gene: TRBJ2-7

CDR3 DNA: TGCAGCGTTCCGGCTATGACTAGCGGGACCTACGAGCAGTACTTC
CDR3 protein: CSVPAMTSGTYEQYF
V gene: TRBV29-1
D gene: TRBD2
clone size: NA
J gene: TRBJ2-7

CDR3 DNA: TGTGCCAGCAGTGAAGCTGTCTTAGCGGGAGTCAATGAGCAGTTCTTC
CDR3 protein: CASSEAVLAGVNEQFF
V gene: TRBV6-1
D gene: TRBD2
clone size: few
J gene: TRBJ2-1

CDR3 DNA: NA
CDR3 protein: CSSSHRGRDYRCTPQNTGELFF
V gene: TRBV29-1
D gene: NA
clone size: NA
J gene: TRBJ2-2

CDR3 DNA: TGCGCCAGCAGCTGGAGCGGGAGCATCTACGAGCAGTACTTC
CDR3 protein: CASSWSGSIYEQYF
V gene: TRBV5-1
D gene: TRBD2
clone size: NA
J gene: TRBJ2-7

CDR3 DNA: TGTGCCAGCGAAGGGGGAACTAATGAAAAACTGTTTTTT
CDR3 protein: CASEGGTNEKLFF
V gene: TRBV6-1
D gene: NA
clone size: NA
J gene: TRBJ1-4

CDR3 DNA: TGTGCCAGCAGTGACGGAGCGGCGGGCTCCTACGAGCAGTACTTC
CDR3 protein: CASSDGAAGSYEQYF
V gene: TRBV6-4
D gene: NA
clone size: NA
J gene: TRBJ2-7

CDR3 DNA: TGCGCCAGCAGCCCTTTAAAGCGGGCGCCCCACGAGCAGTACTTC
CDR3 protein: CASSPLKRAPHEQYF
V gene: TRBV4-1
D gene: NA
clone size: NA
J gene: TRBJ2-7

CDR3 DNA: TGTGCCAGCAGCAGACAGGGAAGGAACACCGGGGAGCTGTTTTTT
CDR3 protein: CASSRQGRNTGELFF
V gene: TRBV6-5
D gene: TRBD1
clone size: NA
J gene: TRBJ2-2

CDR3 DNA: TGTGCCAGCAGCCTAGAACTAGCGGATACCTACGAGCAGTACTTC
CDR3 protein: CASSLELADTYEQYF
V gene: TRBV2
D gene: TRBD2
clone size: once
J gene: TRBJ2-7

CDR3 DNA: TGCGCCAGCAGCCAAGATTTCCGCGGGAGTGGCCGCAATGAGCAGTTCTTC
CDR3 protein: CASSQDFRGSGRNEQFF
V gene: TRBV4-1
D gene: TRBD2
clone size: once
J gene: TRBJ2-1

CDR3 DNA: TGTGCCAGCAGTCCTCGTACTGGAAACACCATATATTTT
CDR3 protein: CASSPRTGNTIYF
V gene: TRBV27
D gene: NA
clone size: NA
J gene: TRBJ1-3

CDR3 DNA: TGTGCCAGTAGTGGGACTAGCGGGAGGCTAAACACCGGGGAGCTGTTTTTT
CDR3 protein: CASSGTSGRLNTGELFF
V gene: TRBV19
D gene: TRBD2
clone size: NA
J gene: TRBJ2-2

CDR3 DNA: TGTGCCAGCAAGGGCCCATACAGCAATCAGCCCCAGCATTTT
CDR3 protein: CASKGPYSNQPQHF
V gene: TRBV27
D gene: NA
clone size: NA
J gene: TRBJ1-5

CDR3 DNA: TGCGCCAGCAGCCAAGAATACAGCTGGTTCACTGAAGCTTTCTTT
CDR3 protein: CASSQEYSWFTEAFF
V gene: TRBV4-1
D gene: NA
clone size: NA
J gene: TRBJ1-1

CDR3 DNA: TGTGCCAGCAGAAACCGCCTCGGTCAGCCCCAGCATTTT
CDR3 protein: CASRNRLGQPQHF
V gene: TRBV27
D gene: NA
clone size: NA
J gene: TRBJ1-5

CDR3 DNA: TGTGCCTGGATAGAGGAGGGCCATGAGCAGTTCTTC
CDR3 protein: CAWIEEGHEQFF
V gene: TRBV30
D gene: NA
clone size: NA
J gene: TRBJ2-1